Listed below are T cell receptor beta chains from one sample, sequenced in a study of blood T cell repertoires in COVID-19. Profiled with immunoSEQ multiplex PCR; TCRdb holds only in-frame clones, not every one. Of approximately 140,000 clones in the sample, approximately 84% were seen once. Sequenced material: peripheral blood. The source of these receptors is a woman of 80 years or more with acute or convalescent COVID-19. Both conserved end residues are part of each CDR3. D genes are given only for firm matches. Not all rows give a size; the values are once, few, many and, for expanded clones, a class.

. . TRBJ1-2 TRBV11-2 CASSLDRWTYGYTF TGTGCCAGCAGCTTAGACAGGTGGACTTATGGCTACACCTTC
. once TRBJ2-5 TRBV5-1 CASRPSRGSETQYF TGCGCCAGCAGGCCCTCCAGGGGTTCGGAGACCCAGTACTTC
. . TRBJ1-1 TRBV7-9 CASSPTGGNTEAFF TGTGCCAGCAGCCCTACGGGGGGGAACACTGAAGCTTTCTTT
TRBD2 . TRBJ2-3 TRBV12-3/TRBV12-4 CASSSLAGETQYF TGTGCCAGCAGTTCCTTAGCGGGGGAAACGCAGTATTTT
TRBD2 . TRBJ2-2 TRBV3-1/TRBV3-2 CASSQGPGGPSTGELFF TGTGCCAGCAGCCAAGGACCGGGAGGGCCGAGCACCGGGGAGCTGTTTTTT
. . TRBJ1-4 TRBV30 CAWSEGQANEKLFF TGTGCCTGGAGTGAAGGACAAGCTAATGAAAAACTGTTTTTT
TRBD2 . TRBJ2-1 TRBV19 CASNPGTSVFDNEQFF TGTGCCAGTAATCCCGGGACTAGCGTTTTTGACAATGAGCAGTTCTTC
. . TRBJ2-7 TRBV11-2 CASSFSGGSGEQYF TGTGCCAGCAGCTTTAGCGGCGGATCCGGCGAGCAGTACTTC
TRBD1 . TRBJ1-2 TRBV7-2 CASSFLTGTGGAMVDGYTF TGTGCCAGCAGCTTCCTTACCGGGACAGGGGGCGCGATGGTTGATGGCTACACCTTC
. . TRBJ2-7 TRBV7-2 CASSLDRGGYEQYF TGTGCCAGCAGCTTAGACAGGGGGGGATACGAGCAGTACTTC
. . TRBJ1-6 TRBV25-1 CASSDGPRGFVSPLHF TGTGCCAGCAGTGATGGTCCGCGAGGGTTCGTGTCACCCCTCCACTTT
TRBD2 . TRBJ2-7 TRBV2 CASSDAGSGSSYEQYF TGTGCCAGCAGTGACGCGGGTAGCGGGAGCTCCTACGAGCAGTACTTC
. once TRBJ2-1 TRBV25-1 CASSDGRVWSSYNEQFF TGTGCCAGCAGTGATGGCCGAGTCTGGAGCTCCTACAATGAGCAGTTCTTC
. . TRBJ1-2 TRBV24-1 CATSDRDFSGYTF TGTGCCACCAGTGACAGGGACTTTAGCGGCTACACCTTC
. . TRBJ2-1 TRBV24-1 CATSDSSIDEQFF TGTGCCACCAGTGACTCTAGTATCGATGAGCAGTTCTTC
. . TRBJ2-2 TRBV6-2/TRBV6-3 CASSFPKGRLNTGELFF TGTGCCAGCAGTTTCCCAAAAGGCAGGCTGAACACCGGGGAGCTGTTTTTT
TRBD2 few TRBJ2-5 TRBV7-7 CASSPQGAASGSGETQYF TGTGCCAGCAGCCCCCAAGGAGCGGCTAGCGGGAGTGGAGAGACCCAGTACTTC
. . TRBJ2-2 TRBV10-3 CAISEGIPGSGELFF TGTGCCATCAGTGAGGGTATACCGGGTTCCGGGGAGCTGTTTTTT
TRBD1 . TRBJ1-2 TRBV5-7 CASSLGQGARSYTF TGTGCCAGCAGCTTAGGGCAGGGGGCAAGGAGCTACACCTTC
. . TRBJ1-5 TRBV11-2 CASSGSSRYQPQHF TGTGCCAGCAGCGGCAGTTCGCGGTATCAGCCCCAGCATTTT
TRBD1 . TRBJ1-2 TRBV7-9 CASSQPHGGTGEDGYTF TGTGCCAGCAGCCAACCCCACGGGGGGACAGGGGAGGATGGCTACACCTTC
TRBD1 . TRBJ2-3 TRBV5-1 CASSWTGSTDTQYF TGCGCCAGCAGCTGGACAGGGAGCACAGATACGCAGTATTTT
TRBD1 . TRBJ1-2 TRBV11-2 CASSDSGQGSFGYTF TGTGCCAGCAGCGACTCGGGACAGGGCAGTTTTGGCTACACCTTC
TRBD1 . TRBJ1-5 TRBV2 CASRKQGAGQPQHF TGTGCCAGCAGGAAACAGGGGGCCGGTCAGCCCCAGCATTTT
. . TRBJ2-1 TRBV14 CASSQATRDEQFF TGTGCCAGCAGCCAAGCGACTAGGGATGAGCAGTTCTTC
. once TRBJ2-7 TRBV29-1 CSGQIVRGQYF TGCAGCGGACAGATTGTACGAGGGCAGTACTTC
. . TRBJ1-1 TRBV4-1 CASSPGNTEAFF TGCGCCAGCAGCCCGGGGAACACTGAAGCTTTCTTT
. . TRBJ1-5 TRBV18 CASSPAQGDQPQHF TGTGCCAGCTCACCGGCACAGGGAGATCAGCCCCAGCATTTT
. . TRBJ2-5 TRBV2 CASSFQTQYF TGTGCCAGCAGCTTCCAGACCCAGTACTTC
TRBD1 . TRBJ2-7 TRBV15 CATSRGTRGSYEQYF TGTGCCACCAGCAGAGGAACCAGGGGGTCCTACGAGCAGTACTTC
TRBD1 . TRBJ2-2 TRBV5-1 CASGPPPGQGGTGELFF TGCGCCAGCGGCCCCCCCCCGGGACAGGGAGGTACCGGGGAGCTGTTTTTT
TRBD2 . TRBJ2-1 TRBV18 CASSSTSGGNNEQFF TGTGCCAGCTCGTCGACTAGCGGGGGCAACAATGAGCAGTTCTTC
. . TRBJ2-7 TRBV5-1 CASSLRDEQYF TGCGCCAGCAGCTTACGAGACGAGCAGTACTTC
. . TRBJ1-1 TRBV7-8 CASSLGYRGTEAFF TGTGCCAGCAGCTTAGGGTATCGGGGGACTGAAGCTTTCTTT
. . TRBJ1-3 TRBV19 CASSESGRIAGNTIYF TGTGCCAGTAGCGAAAGCGGACGGATCGCAGGAAACACCATATATTTT
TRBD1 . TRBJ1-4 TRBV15 CATSRFGTGGEKLFF TGTGCCACCAGCAGGTTCGGGACAGGGGGAGAAAAACTGTTTTTT
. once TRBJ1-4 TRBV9 CASSVAGVGEKLFF TGTGCCAGCAGCGTGGCAGGGGTAGGGGAAAAACTGTTTTTT
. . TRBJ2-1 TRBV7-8 CASSPGQMHEQFF TGTGCCAGCAGCCCCGGACAAATGCATGAGCAGTTCTTC
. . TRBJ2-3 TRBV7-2 CASSFLALDTQYF TGTGCCAGCAGCTTTCTAGCGTTGGATACGCAGTATTTT
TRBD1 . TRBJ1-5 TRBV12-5 CASGRDSSNQPQHF TGTGCTAGTGGTAGGGACAGCAGCAATCAGCCCCAGCATTTT
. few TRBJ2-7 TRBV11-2 CASRSGVGLEQYF TGTGCCAGCAGATCGGGGGTAGGGCTCGAGCAGTACTTC
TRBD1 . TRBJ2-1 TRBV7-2 CASSLRGTGDNEQFF TGTGCCAGCAGCTTACGAGGGACAGGGGACAATGAGCAGTTCTTC
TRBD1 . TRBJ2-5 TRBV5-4 CASSTGQGRGETQYF TGTGCCAGCAGCACCGGACAGGGTAGGGGAGAGACCCAGTACTTC
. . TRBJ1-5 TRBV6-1 CASSEVQGSGNQPQHF TGTGCCAGCAGTGAGGTACAGGGATCGGGCAATCAGCCCCAGCATTTT
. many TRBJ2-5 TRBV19 CASSSRQVQETQYF TGTGCCAGTAGTTCCCGACAGGTCCAAGAGACCCAGTACTTC
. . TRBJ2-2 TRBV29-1 CSVGGMGSGNTGELFF TGCAGCGTTGGGGGGATGGGTAGCGGAAACACCGGGGAGCTGTTTTTT
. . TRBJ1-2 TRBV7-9 CASSLPLYLGHESGYGYTF TGTGCCAGCAGCTTACCCCTATATCTGGGACACGAAAGCGGCTATGGCTACACCTTC
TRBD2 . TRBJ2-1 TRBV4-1 CASSQYTSGNYNEQFF TGCGCCAGCAGCCAATATACTAGCGGGAACTACAATGAGCAGTTCTTC
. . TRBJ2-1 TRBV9 CASSPRDSSYNEQFF TGTGCCAGCAGCCCCCGGGATTCCTCCTACAATGAGCAGTTCTTC
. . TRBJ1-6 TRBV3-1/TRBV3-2 CASSGPDSPLHF TGTGCCAGCAGCGGCCCCGATTCACCCCTCCACTTT
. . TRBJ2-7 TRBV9 CASSVGPGYEQYF TGTGCCAGCAGCGTAGGACCCGGGTACGAGCAGTACTTC
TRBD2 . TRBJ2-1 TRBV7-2 CASSSSGRSGGEQFF TGTGCCAGCAGCTCTAGCGGGAGAAGCGGGGGTGAGCAGTTCTTC
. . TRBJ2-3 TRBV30 CAWTGGSTDTQYF TGTGCCTGGACCGGGGGTAGCACAGATACGCAGTATTTT
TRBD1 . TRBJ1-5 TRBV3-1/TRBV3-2 CASSQDGTGGQPQHF TGTGCCAGCAGCCAAGATGGGACAGGGGGGCAGCCCCAGCATTTT
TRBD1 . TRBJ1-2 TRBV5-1 CASSLGGGVGYTF TGCGCCAGCAGCTTAGGAGGGGGCGTTGGCTACACCTTC